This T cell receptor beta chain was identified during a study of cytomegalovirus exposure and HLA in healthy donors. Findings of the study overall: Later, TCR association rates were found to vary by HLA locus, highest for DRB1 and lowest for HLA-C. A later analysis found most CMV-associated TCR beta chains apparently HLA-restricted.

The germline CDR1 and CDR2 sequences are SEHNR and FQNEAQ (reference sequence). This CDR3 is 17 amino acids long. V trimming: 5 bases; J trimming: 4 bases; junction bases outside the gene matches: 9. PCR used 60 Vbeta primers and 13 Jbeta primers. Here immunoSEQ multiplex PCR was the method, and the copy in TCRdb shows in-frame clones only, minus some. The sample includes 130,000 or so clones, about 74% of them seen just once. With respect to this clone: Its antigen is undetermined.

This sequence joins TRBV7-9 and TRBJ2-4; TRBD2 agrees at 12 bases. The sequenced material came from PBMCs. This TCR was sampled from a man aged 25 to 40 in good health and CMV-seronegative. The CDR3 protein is CASSNGLAGNLKNIQYF. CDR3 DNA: TGTGCCAGCAGCAATGGACTAGCGGGGAACCTTAAAAACATTCAGTACTTC.